What follows are 15 T cell receptor beta chains derived from one specimen sequenced in a study of radiation and T cells in renal cell carcinoma. Data came from immunoSEQ multiplex PCR; TCRdb stores just in-frame clones and leaves some out. This table holds around 99,000 clones, 84% found once. Stated time point: blood 4 weeks post-SBRT, at nephrectomy. This sample's treatment: 15 Gy SBRT to primary tumor, nephrectomy 4 weeks later. Source: blood, taken from a patient whose treatment included radiotherapy and nephrectomy. All receptors derive from a man aged 55-75 years with renal cell carcinoma.

This clone was observed a handful of times. The genes are TRBV5-1 and TRBJ1-4; D is unclear. Trimming took 3 bases from V and 5 from J, leaving 14 bases between them. CDR1 and CDR2 from the germline V gene are SGHRS and YFSETQ. There are 15 residues in the CDR3. For the CDR3, the DNA is TGCGCCAGCAGCTGGACCGGGATCTCAAATGAAAAACTGTTTTTT. This gives the protein CASSWTGISNEKLFF.

This clone was found once. This rearrangement joins TRBV9 to TRBJ2-2; 12 bases align to TRBD2. Germline CDR1 and CDR2: SGDLS and YYNGEE. J gave up 4 bases and V 6 bases, and 10 bases lay outside the gene matches. The CDR3 sequence is 17 residues long. The CDR3 nucleotides are TGTGCCAGCACGGCTAGCGGGAGGGTGGAGGTCACCGGGGAGCTGTTTTTT. It encodes CASTASGRVEVTGELFF.

J is TRBJ2-3 and V is TRBV7-8, with no clear D. The V gene's germline CDR1 is SGHVS and CDR2 FQNEAQ. This CDR3 is 14 amino acids long. The germline V and J ends were trimmed by 2 bases and 2 bases, with 8 bases remaining between them. This chain's CDR3 is CASSLTTNTDTQYF. The CDR3 coding sequence is TGTGCCAGCAGCTTAACCACAAACACAGATACGCAGTATTTT.

J is TRBJ1-2 and V is TRBV2, with D maybe TRBD1 (5 bases). CDR1 SNHLY and CDR2 FYNNEI come from the germline V gene. This CDR3 has 13 residues. The V gene lost 6 bases and the J gene lost 8 bases, with 16 bases spanning the gap. CDR3 sequence: CASSARGAQGYTF. CDR3 coding DNA: TGTGCCAGCAGCGCCCGTGGGGCGCAGGGCTACACCTTC.

The gene calls are TRBV7-6 and TRBJ2-7; possible D gene TRBD2, 6 bases. CDR1 and CDR2 (germline): SGHVS, FNYEAQ. This CDR3 spans 14 amino acids. The V gene lost 1 base and the J gene lost 3 bases, with 10 bases spanning the gap. CDR3 region: CASSLGGVIYEQYF. The CDR3 region has the DNA TGTGCCAGCAGCTTAGGGGGGGTCATCTACGAGCAGTACTTC.

The V gene is TRBV27, the J gene TRBJ2-5; D possibly corresponds to TRBD2 (5 bases). The CDR3 totals 13 residues. V was cut by 3 bases and J by 4 bases, with 9 bases left in between. The germline gives CDR1 MNHEY, CDR2 SMNVEV (reference sequence). This CDR3 is CASSFREGETQYF. DNA of the CDR3: TGTGCCAGCAGTTTCCGAGAGGGAGAGACCCAGTACTTC.

The genes are TRBV10-3 and TRBJ2-1, with 16 bases matching TRBD2. The CDR3 is 17 residues long. Losses at the gene ends were 7 bases for V and 7 bases for J; bases not matched to a gene: 10. The germline V gene has CDR1 ENHRY and CDR2 SYGVKD. In nucleotides, the CDR3 is TGTGCCATCAACAAGGGACTAGCGGGAGGGCCTGGTAATGAGCAGTTCTTC. This translates into CAINKGLAGGPGNEQFF.

The chain carries TRBV6-1 and TRBJ2-5, with D maybe TRBD1 (6 bases). Germline V gene data show CDR1 as MNHNS and CDR2 as SASEGT. V shed 3 bases and J shed 4 bases, with 18 bases lying between them. The CDR3 runs to 16 residues. CDR3 protein: CASSDPRGIGGETQYF. The CDR3 DNA follows: TGTGCCAGCAGTGACCCCAGGGGAATTGGGGGAGAGACCCAGTACTTC.

CDR3 sequence reads: CASSQDAFGQGSPAIAKNIQYF. The CDR3 DNA is TGTGCCAGCAGCCAAGATGCGTTCGGACAGGGGTCCCCCGCTATAGCCAAAAACATTCAGTACTTC. V is TRBV14 and J is TRBJ2-4, with 9 bases matching TRBD1. Germline CDR1 and CDR2: SGHDN and FVKESK. The CDR3 is 22 residues long. Trimming took 0 bases from V and 0 from J; bases not matched to a gene: 18.

The chain links TRBV5-1 to TRBJ2-1, with TRBD2 identical over 10 bases. This CDR3 is 14 amino acids long. The junction had 7 bases not matched to a gene; V was cut back by 5 bases and J by 8 bases. In germline, CDR1 is SGHRS, CDR2 YFSETQ. The CDR3 region has the DNA TGCGCCAGCAGGAAGCGGGAGGGCCCCCATGAGCAGTTCTTC. It yields the protein CASRKREGPHEQFF. The full variable domain, with the rest looked up from reference TRBV5-1 and TRBJ2-1, is KAGVTQTPRYLIKTRGQQVTLSCSPISGHRSVSWYQQTPGQGLQFLFEYFSETQRNKGNFPGRFSGRQFSNSRSEMNVSTLELGDSALYLCASRKREGPHEQFFGPGTRLTVL.

V and J are TRBV20-1 and TRBJ2-5; D remains ambiguous. The CDR3 sequence is 10 residues long. V was pared by 5 bases and J by 4 bases, with 5 bases between. Germline loops: CDR1 DFQATT, CDR2 SNEGSKA (reference sequence). The CDR3 sequence is CSAGRETQYF. CDR3 sequence (DNA): TGCAGTGCTGGAAGAGAGACCCAGTACTTC.

The CDR3 nucleotides read TGTGCCACGGGACTATCCTACGAGCAGTACTTC. This sequence encodes CATGLSYEQYF. The chain carries TRBV6-1 and TRBJ2-7; 7 positions agree with TRBD2. The germline gives CDR1 MNHNS, CDR2 SASEGT. The CDR3 runs to 11 residues. J was trimmed by 1 base and V by 10 bases; bases with no gene match: 1.

The rearrangement links TRBV7-8 to TRBJ1-1, with a tentative D call TRBD1 (6 bases). Trimming left V 3 bases short and J 1 base short, with 12 bases between. Looked up from germline, CDR1 is SGHVS and CDR2 is FQNEAQ. The CDR3 loop spans 15 amino acids. CDR3 protein: CASSFSTGANTEAFF. As DNA, the CDR3 is TGTGCCAGCAGCTTCTCCACGGGGGCGAACACTGAAGCTTTCTTT.

The chain combines TRBV11-2 with TRBJ2-7; 8 nucleotides line up with TRBD2. CDR1 is SGHAT, CDR2 FQNNGV, per germline. The V segment lost 1 base and the J segment 3 bases; nucleotides outside the gene matches: 2. The CDR3 consists of 14 residues. The CDR3 coding sequence is TGTGCCAGCAGCTTAGTGGCGGGAGGCTACGAGCAGTACTTC. Translated: CASSLVAGGYEQYF.

This clone was seen a single time. The chain joins TRBV2 to TRBJ2-5; maybe TRBD1 (5 bases). The CDR3 runs 15 residues. V lost 7 bases and J lost 1, with 16 bases in between. The V gene's germline CDR1 is SNHLY and CDR2 FYNNEI. CDR3 amino acids: CASTQAISFQETQYF. The CDR3 DNA reads TGTGCCAGCACACAGGCCATCTCCTTCCAAGAGACCCAGTACTTC.